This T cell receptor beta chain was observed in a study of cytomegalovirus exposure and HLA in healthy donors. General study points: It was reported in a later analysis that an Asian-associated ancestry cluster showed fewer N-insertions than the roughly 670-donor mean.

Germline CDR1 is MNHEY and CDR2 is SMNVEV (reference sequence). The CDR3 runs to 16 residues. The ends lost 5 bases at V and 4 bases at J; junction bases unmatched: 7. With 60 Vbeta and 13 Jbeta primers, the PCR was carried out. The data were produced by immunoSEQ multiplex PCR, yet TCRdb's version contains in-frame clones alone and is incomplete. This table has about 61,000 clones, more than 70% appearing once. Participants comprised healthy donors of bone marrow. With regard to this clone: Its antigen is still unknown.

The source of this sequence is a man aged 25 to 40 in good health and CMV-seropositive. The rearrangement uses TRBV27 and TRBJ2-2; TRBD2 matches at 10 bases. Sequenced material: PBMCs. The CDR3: CASSPRLAGLTGELFF. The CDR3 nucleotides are TGTGCCAGCAGTCCTCGACTAGCGGGCCTCACCGGGGAGCTGTTTTTT.